This TCR beta chain was documented in a study of HIV-infected patients and healthy controls (dated by TCRdb to 2014 to 2015). Broadly, across the study: After three months of therapy, CD4 counts in 14 of 16 patients increased to a modest but significant degree while remaining below normal ranges. The CD4:CD8 ratio rose slightly, whereas CD8 counts showed no consistent shift during early therapy. An undetectable viral load was attained by 11 of 16 patients by the second bleed and by all patients after a further year of therapy. Overall T-cell lymphocytopenia was not observed in the patients, and no significant difference from controls was found in total CDR3 counts per chain. The study tested whether deep TCR repertoire sequencing of HIV patients' small blood samples could capture immune perturbation and reconstitution. Paper-wide results and their limitations: Compared with controls, HIV-infected patients showed significantly different mean usage of eight alpha and eight beta V genes. Rare events from HIV-infected data received too much weight under size-matching, and comparisons were complicated by unequal numbers of distinct sequences between patients and controls. Only about three months of therapy was reflected in the treated samples, a period arguably too short to observe immune reconstitution given low adult thymic output. HIV-infected repertoires showed significantly elevated mean Gini indices relative to controls, which possibly reflects oligoclonality. Donor HLA types were not determined in the study. Pairing of alpha and beta chains was not determined in the samples. In size-matched repertoire data, the apparent post-therapy recovery of the Gini index in HIV-infected patients was not replicated. A major limit on how widely the findings apply, in the view of the authors, was that only sixteen HIV-infected individuals were processed. Alpha-chain CDR3s from MAIT cells appeared at high frequency in healthy controls but were severely depleted in HIV+ repertoires. More CDR3s were shared between individuals among healthy controls than among HIV+ patients, as measured by Jaccard index and by the count of highly shared sequences. Most CMV-associated CDR3s became more frequent during therapy, although their change was not significant, whereas HIV-associated CDR3s showed a significant decrease in frequency. The observed differences in diversity were not explained by the slight differences in age and sex profiles between the study cohorts. Compared with untreated HIV+ repertoires, healthy control repertoires had roughly threefold more distinct CDR3s and higher Shannon diversity. Using whole blood restricted sequencing depth and prevented separating the dynamics of distinct T-cell subpopulations.

500 to 600 ng RNA was reverse transcribed with SuperScript III using primers against the alpha and beta constant regions. Separate alpha and beta chain libraries were generated by chain-specific third strand synthesis with multiplexing indices. The protocol used a single primer pair to amplify all rearrangements within a chain, which avoided primer bias, and attached molecular barcodes to each cDNA molecule. T4 RNA Ligase 1 joined purified cDNA to a 5' RACE adapter that carried a random hexamer and the SP2 sequencing primer site. Second strand synthesis was performed with Phusion polymerase and primed from the SP2 site, and slow temperature ramps were applied to favor optimal annealing. The 12-nucleotide barcode on each molecule comprised two random hexamer sequences, both introduced before amplification and concatenated. P5 and P7 adapter elements plus a second index were added in a short first PCR, which was followed by an approximately 20-cycle amplification PCR with P5s and P7 primers. Libraries received roughly 26 PCR cycles in total, were quantified on a Qubit, sized on a Bioanalyzer, and diluted to about 3.9 nM. Sequencing of the normalized libraries was done on an Illumina MiSeq using 2 x 250 paired-end kits. Reverse transcription reactions underwent purification over MinElute columns, with elution into roughly 9.8 ul Tris-Cl. Adapter ligations ran for about 25 hours at 16 degrees C and were afterwards cleaned with AMPure XP beads at a 1:1 ratio. On the study's bioinformatics: A modified Decombinator processed the demultiplexed FASTQ files and output V, J, insert and barcode information. Sequences sharing a barcode but differing from the dominant sequence were discarded as errors, and barcodes clustered at Levenshtein distance 3 were counted to estimate original cDNA molecules. Downstream analyses used R packages ineq, vegan, igraph and RCytoscape, with IMGT nomenclature and CDR3 definitions. V gene usage was computed over distinct sequences, each TCR counted once to avoid skew from clonal expansion. Similarity networks connected unique CDR3 amino acid sequences within a donor whenever two sequences differed by a single Levenshtein edit. The authors compiled published HIV-specific CDR3s (approximately 86 alpha, roughly 650 beta) and CMV-specific CDR3s (13 alpha, over 200 beta) and searched for them in the repertoires. Lower sequence numbers were not the cause of the decreased diversity in patients, as random subsampling to size-matched repertoires showed. TCRdb cleaned the public reads at Q25 with fastp, built clones with MiXCR and kept in-frame beta chains. When rows share a CDR3 protein, they turn into one entry using the most common DNA and genes. The V and J calls, along with clone size, are taken from TCRdb and not from the paper's own processing. Across this sample there are more than 3,500 distinct CDR3 sequences, with 8% to 10% seen only once. 17% of the sample is held by the ten biggest clonotypes.

As for this clonotype: This clone's antigen is unknown. No clone much larger than this one lies a single base away; base qualities are absent.

Follow-up blood was drawn from HIV-infected patients roughly three months, about 14 weeks, after the initiation of antiretroviral therapy. Whole blood was used without cell fractionation, so the repertoire reflected all unsorted peripheral T cells. A roughly 2.5 ml sample of peripheral blood was drawn into Tempus tubes for RNA extraction. Treatment interruptions were among the grounds for excluding patients from enrollment, as were febrile or AIDS-related illness, tumors, hepatitis B or C coinfection, immunomodulatory therapy and recent vaccination. The TURBO-DNase kit was used to remove leftover genomic DNA, and GLOBINclear was used to deplete globin mRNA. The CDR1 and CDR2 encoded by the germline V gene (reference sequence) are SEHNR and FQNEAQ. V is cut by 0 bases and J by 5 bases, and the space between the germline ends is 4 bases. CDR3 length: 13 amino acids, cysteine to phenylalanine. CDR3 DNA is the only sequence kept; it has 39 bases, read in frame from the first base.

The rearranged segments are TRBV7-9 and TRBJ2-2, with the D gene not clear enough to name. Sequenced here: blood, sampled during antiretroviral therapy. The source of this sequence is an adult with HIV infection. The CDR3 amino acid sequence is: CASSLATTGELFF. Here is the DNA: TGTGCCAGCAGCTTAGCGACAACCGGGGAGCTGTTTTTT.